The 17 T cell receptor beta chains given below trace back to one sample, sequenced in a study of blood T cell repertoires in COVID-19. The table came from immunoSEQ multiplex PCR; TCRdb's copy has only in-frame clones and leaves some out. The sample has 200,000 to 250,000 clones, approximately 78% seen once. The sample comprised peripheral blood. The receptors here all came from a woman in her thirties or forties with acute or convalescent COVID-19.

V gene TRBV7-6 combines with J gene TRBJ2-7, with D perhaps TRBD1 (6 bases). In germline, CDR1 is SGHVS, CDR2 FNYEAQ. The CDR3 consists of 15 residues. Trimming cost V 4 bases and J 3 bases, with 16 bases left between them. As DNA, the CDR3 is TGTGCCAGCAGCTCACAGGGTTCGCAAAACTACGAGCAGTACTTC. Translated: CASSSQGSQNYEQYF. Looking up the rest from reference TRBV7-6 and TRBJ2-7 gives the full variable domain: GAGVSQSPRYKVTKRGQDVALRCDPISGHVSLYWYRQALGQGPEFLTYFNYEAQQDKSGLPNDRFSAERPEGSISTLTIQRTEQRDSAMYRCASSSQGSQNYEQYFGPGTRLTVT.

The rearrangement joins TRBV2 to TRBJ2-2, with unresolved D. The V gene lost 9 bases and the J gene lost 0 bases, with 14 bases spanning the gap. Germline assignment: CDR1 SNHLY and CDR2 FYNNEI. This CDR3 contains 15 residues. The CDR3 DNA sequence: TGTGCCAGAGACACCTCCCTCGCGAACACCGGGGAGCTGTTTTTT. This gives the protein CARDTSLANTGELFF.

The rearrangement links TRBV6-2 or TRBV6-3 to TRBJ2-7, with 11 bases that match TRBD2. The CDR3 is made up of 13 amino acids. Germline-derived CDR1 and CDR2 are MNHEY and SVGEGT. Germline trimming cut 5 bases from V and 7 bases from J; bases unmatched to any gene: 4. CDR3 sequence (DNA): TGTGCCAGCAGTACTAGCGGGAGCCTTGAGCAGTACTTC. Its translation is CASSTSGSLEQYF.

The chain couples TRBV2 to TRBJ2-1; 11 nucleotides agree with TRBD2. This CDR3 is 15 amino acids long. CDR1 and CDR2 (germline): SNHLY, FYNNEI. With 8 bases clipped from V and 8 bases from J, the junction kept 11 bases outside the gene matches. CDR3 sequence: CASGKLAGALDEQFF. The DNA of the CDR3 is TGTGCCAGCGGAAAACTAGCGGGGGCCTTAGATGAGCAGTTCTTC.

The gene calls are TRBV5-6 and TRBJ2-1; 8 nucleotides match TRBD2. The CDR3 has 16 residues. Germline-derived CDR1 and CDR2 are SGHDT and YYEEEE. V lost 3 bases to trimming and J lost 2 bases; unmatched junction nucleotides: 7. CDR3 sequence reads: CASSSSGSFPYNEQFF. In nucleotides, the CDR3 is TGTGCCAGCAGCTCCAGCGGGAGTTTCCCCTACAATGAGCAGTTCTTC.

The rearrangement links TRBV5-1 to TRBJ2-3; 8 bases match TRBD1. The CDR3 extends over 15 amino acids. With V trimmed by 4 bases and J by 4 bases, 8 bases remained unmatched. Germline assignment: CDR1 SGHRS and CDR2 YFSETQ. The CDR3 sequence is CASSQPTGDADTQYF. CDR3 DNA sequence: TGCGCCAGCAGCCAACCGACAGGGGACGCAGATACGCAGTATTTT.

The gene calls are TRBV27 and TRBJ2-5; 9 bases agree with TRBD2. Germline CDR1 MNHEY, CDR2 SMNVEV (reference sequence). CDR3 length: 16 residues. With 3 bases clipped from V and 5 bases from J, the junction kept 10 bases outside the gene matches. CDR3 residues: CASSLGGGRAFETQYF. DNA for the CDR3: TGTGCCAGCAGTTTGGGGGGCGGGAGGGCCTTTGAGACCCAGTACTTC.

CDR3 bases: TGTGCCAGCAGTTTGGGACTAGCCTACGAGCAGTACTTC. As protein: CASSLGLAYEQYF. The chain combines TRBV7-9 with TRBJ2-7, with 8 bases lining up with TRBD2. This CDR3 has 13 residues. Germline trimming cut 6 bases from V and 2 bases from J; bases unmatched to any gene: 3. Germline CDR1 SEHNR, CDR2 FQNEAQ (reference sequence).

The V gene is TRBV27, the J gene TRBJ2-6, with 7 bases that match TRBD1. This CDR3 spans 16 amino acids. The germline V gene has CDR1 MNHEY and CDR2 SMNVEV (reference sequence). V lost 8 bases and J lost 2; bases outside the gene matches: 9. CDR3 bases: TGTGCCAGCCTCACTAGGACAGGTCCTGGGGCCAACGTCCTGACTTTC. Its protein is CASLTRTGPGANVLTF.

This clone occurred a few times. The chain joins TRBV14 to TRBJ2-7, with 7 bases aligning to TRBD2. V lost 0 bases to trimming and J lost 3 bases; unmatched junction nucleotides: 5. Germline V gives CDR1 SGHDN, CDR2 FVKESK. The CDR3 has 15 residues. The CDR3 DNA is TGTGCCAGCAGCCAAGAAACGAGCGGGGACTACGAGCAGTACTTC. As protein: CASSQETSGDYEQYF.

This clone was counted a single time. The chain links TRBV9 to TRBJ2-2; no clear D gene. CDR1 and CDR2 from the germline V gene are SGDLS and YYNGEE. Trimming took 0 bases from V and 7 from J, leaving 7 bases between them. The CDR3 sequence is 13 residues long. The CDR3, as DNA: TGTGCCAGCAGCGTAGAAGCGCGCGGGGAGCTGTTTTTT. Translation gives CASSVEARGELFF.

The chain has TRBV7-9 and TRBJ1-5; D remains ambiguous. In germline, CDR1 is SEHNR, CDR2 FQNEAQ (reference sequence). V lost 2 bases to trimming and J lost 0 bases, with 5 bases between them. This CDR3 comprises 14 residues. The CDR3 nucleotides read TGTGCCAGCAGCTTACGAGATAGCAATCAGCCCCAGCATTTT. This encodes CASSLRDSNQPQHF.

The rearrangement uses TRBV6-5 and TRBJ2-6; D not certain. V was cut by 4 bases and J by 4 bases, with 2 bases left in between. The CDR3 has 12 residues. Germline CDR1 is MNHEY and CDR2 is SVGAGI. The CDR3: CASSLGANVLTF. The CDR3, as DNA: TGTGCCAGCAGTTTAGGGGCCAACGTCCTGACTTTC.

The chain couples TRBV21-1 to TRBJ2-5; the D call TRBD2 from the table was never checked on the DNA. TRBV21-1 is marked as a pseudogene. This CDR3 region has 16 residues. The CDR3 spells CASSKGLADLQETQYF. The CDR3 nucleotides read TGTGCCAGCAGCAAAGGGCTAGCGGATTTACAAGAGACCCAGTACTTC.

The rearrangement links TRBV6-1 to TRBJ1-2; 7 positions match TRBD1. The junction had 3 bases not matched to a gene; V was cut back by 2 bases and J by 6 bases. The CDR3 runs to 13 residues. In germline, CDR1 is MNHNS, CDR2 SASEGT. The CDR3: CASSERQGNGYTF. The CDR3 coding sequence is TGTGCCAGCAGTGAAAGACAGGGTAATGGCTACACCTTC.

This clone was counted once. The rearrangement links TRBV5-4 to TRBJ2-3; 7 bases map to TRBD2. This CDR3 has 16 residues. V shed 0 bases, J shed 1 base, and the junction held 5 bases outside the gene matches. Germline CDR1 and CDR2: SGHNT and YYREEE (reference sequence). The CDR3 nucleotides read TGTGCCAGCAGCTTGGACGCGGGAGTTGGCACAGATACGCAGTATTTT. Residues: CASSLDAGVGTDTQYF.

The rearrangement links TRBV6-6 to TRBJ1-2; TRBD1 agrees at 9 bases. Trimming took 2 bases from V and 4 from J; bases not matched to a gene: 8. The CDR3 spans 16 residues. Germline V gene data show CDR1 as MNHNY and CDR2 as SVGAGI (reference sequence). Written as DNA, the CDR3 is TGTGCCAGCAGTTACGGGGACAGGGATCACGGCTATGGCTACACCTTC. Its protein product is CASSYGDRDHGYGYTF.